Each of the 26 T cell receptor beta chains below was sequenced from the same sample in a study of shared clonotypes between healthy human individuals. Assay used: immunoSEQ multiplex PCR; TCRdb lists only in-frame clones, some missing. Seen here are roughly 2.1 million clones, around 93% observed once, and the top ten hold 1.5% to 2%. Terminally differentiated effector memory CD45RA+ cells were left out of the naive CD8 fraction, which was CD45RO-negative and positively selected for CCR7. Input material: naive CD8+ T cells from PBMCs. All receptors come from a man between 18 and 35 years old in good health. Some clones in this sample may be carry-over from other donors' samples.

The gene calls are TRBV2 and TRBJ2-1; D is perhaps TRBD2 (6 bases). The CDR3 is made up of 12 amino acids. Germline CDR1 and CDR2: SNHLY and FYNNEI. The ends were cut back, 7 bases at V and 8 bases at J, with 12 bases in the middle. For the CDR3, the DNA is TGTGCCAGCATGTGGCTAGCGTATGAGCAGTTCTTC. This gives the protein CASMWLAYEQFF. The variable domain in full, completed from reference TRBV2 and TRBJ2-1, reads EPEVTQTPSHQVTQMGQEVILRCVPISNHLYFYWYRQILGQKVEFLVSFYNNEISEKSEIFDDQFSVERPDGSNFTLKIRSTKLEDSAMYFCASMWLAYEQFFGPGTRLTVL.

The genes are TRBV27 and TRBJ1-6; D is perhaps TRBD1 (6 bases). The CDR3 spans 15 residues. V was trimmed by 5 bases and J by 3 bases, leaving 11 bases between them. From germline, CDR1 is MNHEY and CDR2 SMNVEV (reference sequence). The CDR3 DNA reads TGTGCCAGCAGTCTACAGACAGGCTATAATTCACCCCTCCACTTT. Translating it yields CASSLQTGYNSPLHF.

DNA of the CDR3: TGTGCCAGCCAGGACAGGGGGCTATACTATGGCTACACCTTC. Protein product: CASQDRGLYYGYTF. The chain links TRBV28 to TRBJ1-2; TRBD1 agrees at 11 bases. With 8 bases clipped from V and 3 bases from J, the junction kept 5 bases outside the gene matches. This CDR3 contains 14 residues. Germline loops: CDR1 MDHEN, CDR2 SYDVKM.

V and J are TRBV27 and TRBJ2-6, with 9 nucleotides matching TRBD1. V lost 2 bases, J lost 4 bases, and 3 bases stayed unmatched. This CDR3 is built from 16 residues. Germline values: CDR1 MNHEY, CDR2 SMNVEV (reference sequence). CDR3 amino acids: CASSLGTGTGANVLTF. The CDR3 region has the DNA TGTGCCAGCAGTTTAGGGACAGGGACGGGGGCCAACGTCCTGACTTTC.

As concerns this clone: Other nucleotide sequences from this sample produce the same CDR3. The CDR3 region has the DNA TGTGCCAGCTCCTCGGGGCAGGGGTCCTACGAGCAGTACTTC. Its protein product is CASSSGQGSYEQYF. The V and J genes are TRBV19 and TRBJ2-7; weak D call: TRBD1 (6 bases). CDR3 length: 14 amino acids. The V end lost 9 bases, the J end lost 1 base, and 16 bases lay between the germline ends. CDR1 and CDR2 (germline): LNHDA, SQIVND (reference sequence).

This chain connects TRBV6-4 to TRBJ2-2, with a tentative D call TRBD1 (6 bases). Germline CDR1 is MRHNA and CDR2 is SNTAGT. V was clipped by 0 bases and J by 3 bases, with 11 bases between them. This CDR3 spans 16 amino acids. The CDR3 here is CASSDSDSQHTGELFF. Here the CDR3 DNA reads TGTGCCAGCAGTGACTCGGACAGTCAACACACCGGGGAGCTGTTTTTT.

The CDR3, as DNA: TGTGCCAGCAGTTTTGGGGGACTAGCTTTCACCGGGGAGCTGTTTTTT. It yields the protein CASSFGGLAFTGELFF. The chain recombines TRBV28 with TRBJ2-2, with TRBD2 identical over 9 bases. Losses at the gene ends were 3 bases for V and 4 bases for J; bases not matched to a gene: 6. The CDR3 contains 16 residues. Germline V gene sequence: CDR1 MDHEN, CDR2 SYDVKM.

This chain uses TRBV29-1 with TRBJ2-4; D may be TRBD2 (7 bases). Germline-derived CDR1 and CDR2 are SQVTM and ANQGSEA. V was pared by 6 bases and J by 9 bases, with 24 bases between. CDR3 size: 15 residues. CDR3 nucleotide sequence: TGCAGCGTGGGGGGCGGGGAGGGCCGAGGACTCATTCAGTACTTC. Amino acid sequence: CSVGGGEGRGLIQYF.

V and J are TRBV14 and TRBJ2-6; D unresolved. Trimming removed 4 bases at V and 2 bases at J, with 18 bases between. The germline V gene has CDR1 SGHDN and CDR2 FVKESK. This CDR3 spans 18 amino acids. CDR3: CASSPGPTKVAGANVLTF. The CDR3 region has the DNA TGTGCCAGCAGCCCAGGCCCCACGAAGGTGGCTGGGGCCAACGTCCTGACTTTC.

The chain has TRBV2 and TRBJ2-1, with no clear D. Germline CDR1 SNHLY, CDR2 FYNNEI. CDR3 size: 11 residues. V lost 4 bases and J lost 10, with 8 bases in between. CDR3: CASSGPNEQFF. In DNA, the CDR3 is TGTGCCAGCAGTGGTCCCAACGAGCAGTTCTTC. Based on the CDR3 plus reference TRBV2 and TRBJ2-1, the full variable domain is EPEVTQTPSHQVTQMGQEVILRCVPISNHLYFYWYRQILGQKVEFLVSFYNNEISEKSEIFDDQFSVERPDGSNFTLKIRSTKLEDSAMYFCASSGPNEQFFGPGTRLTVL.

CDR3 coding DNA: TGTGCCAGCGGGACAGGGGTGAATCAGCCCCAGCATTTT. Protein sequence: CASGTGVNQPQHF. The rearrangement links TRBV6-5 to TRBJ1-5, with 10 bases matching TRBD1. Germline V gene sequence: CDR1 MNHEY, CDR2 SVGAGI. The CDR3 totals 13 residues. With V trimmed by 8 bases and J by 4 bases, 2 bases remained unmatched.

Remarks on this clone: Other DNA sequences in the sample encode the same CDR3. This CDR3 is CASSLYEQYF. The CDR3 bases are TGTGCCAGCAGTCTCTACGAGCAGTACTTC. The J gene is TRBJ2-7, the V gene TRBV27; D remains ambiguous. CDR3 size: 10 residues. The germline gives CDR1 MNHEY, CDR2 SMNVEV (reference sequence). Trimming cost V 5 bases and J 3 bases, with 2 bases left between them.

J is TRBJ1-1 and V is TRBV19, with 10 bases lining up with TRBD1. Germline V CDR1 and CDR2: LNHDA, SQIVND (reference sequence). This CDR3 contains 15 residues. Germline trimming cut 6 bases from V and 3 bases from J; bases unmatched to any gene: 7. CDR3 loop: CASRTTGGIYTEAFF. CDR3 DNA sequence: TGTGCCAGTAGGACGACAGGGGGCATATACACTGAAGCTTTCTTT. The full variable domain, its missing parts supplied by reference TRBV19 and TRBJ1-1, is DGGITQSPKYLFRKEGQNVTLSCEQNLNHDAMYWYRQDPGQGLRLIYYSQIVNDFQKGDIAEGYSVSREKKESFPLTVTSAQKNPTAFYLCASRTTGGIYTEAFFGQGTRLTVV.

This clone was counted only a few times. Other DNA sequences in the same sample also yield this CDR3. The chain recombines TRBV5-1 with TRBJ1-2; D not resolved. The germline V and J ends were trimmed by 0 bases and 5 bases, with 5 bases remaining between them. Germline V gives CDR1 SGHRS, CDR2 YFSETQ. CDR3 size: 12 residues. The CDR3 here is CASSLDSYGYTF. The CDR3 DNA follows: TGCGCCAGCAGCTTGGACAGTTATGGCTACACCTTC.

The V and J genes are TRBV10-3 and TRBJ2-2; 7 bases align to TRBD2. This CDR3 has 14 residues. J lost 3 bases, V lost 11 bases, and 9 bases had no gene match. CDR1 and CDR2 from the germline V gene are ENHRY and SYGVKD. This CDR3 is CAPGEGGHTGELFF. The CDR3 DNA reads as TGTGCCCCCGGGGAGGGAGGCCACACCGGGGAGCTGTTTTTT.

The chain carries TRBV29-1 and TRBJ1-3; D is unresolved. Trimming took 4 bases from V and 9 from J, leaving 13 bases between them. The CDR3 extends over 12 amino acids. CDR1 SQVTM and CDR2 ANQGSEA come from the germline V gene. This CDR3 is CSVVSRDSTIYF. In DNA, the CDR3 is TGCAGCGTTGTCTCGCGAGATAGCACCATATATTTT.

V is TRBV27 and J is TRBJ1-2; unclear D gene. The CDR3 runs 13 residues. Germline V gene data show CDR1 as MNHEY and CDR2 as SMNVEV (reference sequence). Trimming stripped 6 bases from V and 0 bases from J, with 8 bases between. CDR3 sequence reads: CASRFGSNYGYTF. CDR3 DNA sequence: TGTGCCAGCAGATTTGGTTCTAACTATGGCTACACCTTC.

The chain joins TRBV4-3 to TRBJ1-2, with 7 bases fitting TRBD1. CDR1 is LGHNA, CDR2 YSLEER, per germline. The CDR3 has 15 residues. J was trimmed by 5 bases and V by 2 bases; bases with no gene match: 8. The CDR3 DNA reads as TGCGCCAGCAGCCAAATCCGGGACAGCGGTTATGGCTACACCTTC. This codes for CASSQIRDSGYGYTF.

The CDR3 region has the DNA TGCGCCAGCAGCCATCCCGTTCTAGACAATGAGCAGTTCTTC. Translating it yields CASSHPVLDNEQFF. The chain carries TRBV4-1 and TRBJ2-1; no clear D gene. Trimming took off 3 bases at V and 5 bases at J, with 11 bases between the two ends. Germline V gene lookup returns CDR1 MGHRA and CDR2 YSYEKL. The CDR3 length is 14 residues.

DNA for the CDR3: TGTGCCAGCAGTTTATTAGCGGGTAATAACATTCAGTACTTC. Its protein is CASSLLAGNNIQYF. V and J are TRBV27 and TRBJ2-4; 7 bases line up with TRBD2. The CDR3 extends over 14 amino acids. Germline loops: CDR1 MNHEY, CDR2 SMNVEV (reference sequence). V shed 1 base, J shed 7 bases, and the junction held 4 bases outside the gene matches.

The chain has TRBV28 and TRBJ2-5; D perhaps matches TRBD2 (5 bases). The V end was cut by 5 bases, the J end by 5 bases, with 12 bases between. Germline V gene data show CDR1 as MDHEN and CDR2 as SYDVKM. This CDR3 has 13 amino acids. CDR3 coding DNA: TGTGCCAGCAGTACCGTGAGGGTTGAGACCCAGTACTTC. The encoded protein is CASSTVRVETQYF.

This clone was seen once. The V gene is TRBV19, the J gene TRBJ1-5; D not resolved. Germline loops: CDR1 LNHDA, CDR2 SQIVND (reference sequence). Deletions cut 3 bases from V and 3 bases from J, with 15 bases between. The length of the CDR3 is 16 residues. CDR3: CASSIYGPRANQPQHF. The CDR3, as DNA: TGTGCCAGTAGTATTTACGGGCCTCGGGCCAATCAGCCCCAGCATTTT.

The V and J genes are TRBV2 and TRBJ2-1; 10 bases agree with TRBD2. This CDR3 has 15 residues. The germline V gene encodes CDR1 SNHLY and CDR2 FYNNEI. V was clipped by 7 bases and J by 3 bases; unmatched bases: 6. CDR3 DNA sequence: TGTGCCAGCATCGACGGGACTAGCGTCTACAATGAGCAGTTCTTC. Its translation is CASIDGTSVYNEQFF. The full variable domain, in which reference TRBV2 and TRBJ2-1 provide the parts outside the CDR3, is EPEVTQTPSHQVTQMGQEVILRCVPISNHLYFYWYRQILGQKVEFLVSFYNNEISEKSEIFDDQFSVERPDGSNFTLKIRSTKLEDSAMYFCASIDGTSVYNEQFFGPGTRLTVL.

Points on this clone: The sample holds other DNA sequences that translate to the same CDR3. The CDR3 protein is CASSLGQGAYEQYF. The CDR3 DNA follows: TGTGCCAGCAGCTTAGGCCAGGGGGCCTACGAGCAGTACTTC. This chain joins TRBV11-2 and TRBJ2-7; 7 bases agree with TRBD1. CDR3 length: 14 amino acids. CDR1 SGHAT and CDR2 FQNNGV come from the germline V gene. The V segment lost 1 base and the J segment 2 bases; nucleotides outside the gene matches: 2.

This clone was recorded once. V gene TRBV9 combines with J gene TRBJ2-3, with 13 bases lining up with TRBD2. The CDR3 is 21 residues long. Germline V CDR1 and CDR2: SGDLS, YYNGEE. The ends lost 3 bases at V and 1 base at J; junction bases unmatched: 17. This chain's CDR3 is CASSGTGKTSGRLGGTDTQYF. The CDR3, as DNA: TGTGCCAGCAGCGGAACCGGAAAGACTAGCGGGAGGTTGGGCGGCACAGATACGCAGTATTTT.

The chain links TRBV6-5 to TRBJ2-7; D not resolved. The V end was cut by 6 bases, the J end by 5 bases, with 14 bases between. The CDR3 is 13 residues long. Germline loops: CDR1 MNHEY, CDR2 SVGAGI. The CDR3 sequence: CASRVVNAHEQYF. In DNA form, the CDR3 reads TGTGCCAGCAGGGTCGTGAATGCCCACGAGCAGTACTTC.